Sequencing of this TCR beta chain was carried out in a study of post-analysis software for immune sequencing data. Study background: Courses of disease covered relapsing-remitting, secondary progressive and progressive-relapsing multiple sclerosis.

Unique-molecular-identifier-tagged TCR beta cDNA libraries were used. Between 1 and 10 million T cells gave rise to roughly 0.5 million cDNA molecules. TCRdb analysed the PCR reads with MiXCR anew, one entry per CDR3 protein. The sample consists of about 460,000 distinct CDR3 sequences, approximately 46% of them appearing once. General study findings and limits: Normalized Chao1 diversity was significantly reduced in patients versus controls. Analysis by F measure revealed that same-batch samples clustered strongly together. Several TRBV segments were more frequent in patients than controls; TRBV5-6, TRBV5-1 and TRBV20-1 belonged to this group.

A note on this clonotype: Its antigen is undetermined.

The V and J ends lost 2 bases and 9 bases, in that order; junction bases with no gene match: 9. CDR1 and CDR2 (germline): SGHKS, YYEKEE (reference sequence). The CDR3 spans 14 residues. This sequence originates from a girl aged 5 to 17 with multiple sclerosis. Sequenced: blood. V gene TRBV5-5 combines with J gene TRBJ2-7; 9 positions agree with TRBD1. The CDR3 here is CASSFGQGPGGQYF. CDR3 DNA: TGTGCCAGCAGCTTTGGACAGGGGCCTGGAGGGCAGTACTTC. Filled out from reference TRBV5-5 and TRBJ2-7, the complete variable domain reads DAGVTQSPTHLIKTRGQQVTLRCSPISGHKSVSWYQQVLGQGPQFIFQYYEKEERGRGNFPDRFSARQFPNYSSELNVNALLLGDSALYLCASSFGQGPGGQYFGPGTRLTVT.